A selection of T cell receptor beta chains follows, all from one sample in a study of blood T cells in healthy people across ages. In TCRdb, the 5' RACE reads were re-called with MiXCR into one record per CDR3 protein. The sample holds about 640,000 distinct CDR3 sequences, around 43% seen once. Sequences were obtained from blood. The receptors here all came from an elderly man in good health. The conserved cysteine and the conserved F or W are not part of the CDR3 here.

V gene | CDR3 protein
TRBV20-1 | SAMPRQRNNEQF
TRBV6-5 | ASSATGARTDTQY
TRBV7-2 | ASSSRTSGGESEQF
TRBV27 | ASSLRGIPYEQY
TRBV20-1 | SAPQAGGNEQF
TRBV20-1 | SATNPRRNTDTQY
TRBV5-1 | VSALGTGGAGDQETQY
TRBV25-1 | ASSEGGSYYEQY
TRBV25-1 | ASSQRLARGYEQF
TRBV6-1 | ASSDGGAGGYYGYT
TRBV4-2 | ASSPSGEYNEQF
TRBV4-2 | ASSQEQGGETQF
TRBV5-8 | ASSLVQGSTDTQY
TRBV7-2 | ASSLVGPGVSQPQH
TRBV7-2 | ASSQAVSGAETQY
TRBV25-1 | ASIRGGSYEQY
TRBV20-1 | SAPRMGGGREQY
TRBV20-1 | SASRQGARNNEQF
TRBV29-1 | SVEREAPAEAF
TRBV5-4 | ASSGGSGDTQY
TRBV5-1 | ASSRSGSVQETQY
TRBV12-3/TRBV12-4 | ASSFKGQDLSYEQY
TRBV20-1 | SVRRPPSRGNTEAF
TRBV24-1 | ATSPTGLAGGPQF
TRBV14 | ASSQLSLGRGEQY
TRBV28 | ASRSSGTEFSYEQY
TRBV7-2 | ASTLGGGRSNEQF
TRBV25-1 | ASSAPVGLNEQY
TRBV7-2 | ASSFNNLRGTEAF
TRBV6-4 | ASSAATSGAEQF
TRBV3-1 | ANSHARSGGADTQY
TRBV5-1 | ASRAGQGIDEQF
TRBV5-5 | ASFPTGVSYNEQF
TRBV20-1 | SAPFRGAGWSNEQF
TRBV7-2 | ASRQARGRETQY
TRBV20-1 | SASSGTGLTYEQY
TRBV7-2 | ASSFRGPTGYEQY
TRBV18 | ASPQTPTGVEQY
TRBV20-1 | SAREVSADTEAF
TRBV6-2/TRBV6-3 | ASSWGPWNTEAF
TRBV29-1 | SVLSGANVLT
TRBV5-1 | ASGGQGESEQY